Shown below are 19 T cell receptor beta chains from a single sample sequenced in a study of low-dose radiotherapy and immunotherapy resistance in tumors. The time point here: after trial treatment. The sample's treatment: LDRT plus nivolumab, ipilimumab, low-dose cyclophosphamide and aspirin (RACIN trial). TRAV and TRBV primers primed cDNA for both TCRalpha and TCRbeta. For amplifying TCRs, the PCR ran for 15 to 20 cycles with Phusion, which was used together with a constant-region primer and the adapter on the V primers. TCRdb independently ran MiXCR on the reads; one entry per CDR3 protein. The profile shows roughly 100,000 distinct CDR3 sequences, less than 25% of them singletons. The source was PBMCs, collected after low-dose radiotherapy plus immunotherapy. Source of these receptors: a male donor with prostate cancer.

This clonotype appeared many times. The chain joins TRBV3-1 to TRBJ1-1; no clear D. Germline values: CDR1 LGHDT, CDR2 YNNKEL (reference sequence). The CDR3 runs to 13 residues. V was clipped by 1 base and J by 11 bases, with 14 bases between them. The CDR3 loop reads CASSQGGGVGAFF. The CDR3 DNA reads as TGTGCCAGCAGCCAAGGGGGAGGAGTAGGGGCTTTCTTT.

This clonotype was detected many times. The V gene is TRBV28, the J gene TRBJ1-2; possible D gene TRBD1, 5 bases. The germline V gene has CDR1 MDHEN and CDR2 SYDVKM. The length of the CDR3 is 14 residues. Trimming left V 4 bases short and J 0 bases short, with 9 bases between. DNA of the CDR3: TGTGCCAGCAGTTCCGGGGCAGCTAACTATGGCTACACCTTC. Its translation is CASSSGAANYGYTF.

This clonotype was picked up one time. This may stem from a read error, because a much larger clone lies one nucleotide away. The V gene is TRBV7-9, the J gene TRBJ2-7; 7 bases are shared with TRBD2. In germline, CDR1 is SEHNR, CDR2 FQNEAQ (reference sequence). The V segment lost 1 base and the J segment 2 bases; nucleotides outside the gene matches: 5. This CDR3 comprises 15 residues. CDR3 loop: CASSLVSGRAYEQYF. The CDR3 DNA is TGTGCCAGCAGCTTAGTTAGCGGGCGAGCCTACGAGCAGTACTTC.

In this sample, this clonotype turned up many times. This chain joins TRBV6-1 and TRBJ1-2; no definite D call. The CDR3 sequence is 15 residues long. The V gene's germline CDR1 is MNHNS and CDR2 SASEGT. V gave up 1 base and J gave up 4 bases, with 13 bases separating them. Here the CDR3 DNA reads TGTGCCAGCAGTGAAGTACTAATCCCTTCCTATGGCTACACCTTC. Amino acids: CASSEVLIPSYGYTF.

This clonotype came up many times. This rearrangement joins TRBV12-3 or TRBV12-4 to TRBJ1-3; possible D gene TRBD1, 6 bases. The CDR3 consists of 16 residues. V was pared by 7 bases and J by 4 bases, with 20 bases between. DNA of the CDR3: TGTGCCAGCACCCAGGACCCAGGGGTTCGAGGAAACACCATATATTTT. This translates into CASTQDPGVRGNTIYF.

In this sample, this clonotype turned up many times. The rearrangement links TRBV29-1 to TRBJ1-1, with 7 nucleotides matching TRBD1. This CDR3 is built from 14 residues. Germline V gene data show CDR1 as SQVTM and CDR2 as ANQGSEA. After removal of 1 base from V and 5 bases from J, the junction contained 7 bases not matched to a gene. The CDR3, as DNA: TGCAGCGTTGAAGGCGAAGGGGGCTATACTGAAGCTTTCTTT. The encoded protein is CSVEGEGGYTEAFF.

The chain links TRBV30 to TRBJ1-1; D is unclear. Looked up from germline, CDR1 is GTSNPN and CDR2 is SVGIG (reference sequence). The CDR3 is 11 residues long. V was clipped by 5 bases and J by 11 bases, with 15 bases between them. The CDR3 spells CAWGNRSVAFF. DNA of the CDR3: TGTGCCTGGGGGAACCGGAGTGTTGCTTTCTTT.

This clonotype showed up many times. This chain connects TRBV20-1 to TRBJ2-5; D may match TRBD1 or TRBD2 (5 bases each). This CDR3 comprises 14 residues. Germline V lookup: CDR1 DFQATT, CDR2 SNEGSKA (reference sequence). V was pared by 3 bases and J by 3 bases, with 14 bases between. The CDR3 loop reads CSARPPGPKETQYF. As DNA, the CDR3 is TGCAGTGCTAGGCCCCCGGGGCCTAAAGAGACCCAGTACTTC.

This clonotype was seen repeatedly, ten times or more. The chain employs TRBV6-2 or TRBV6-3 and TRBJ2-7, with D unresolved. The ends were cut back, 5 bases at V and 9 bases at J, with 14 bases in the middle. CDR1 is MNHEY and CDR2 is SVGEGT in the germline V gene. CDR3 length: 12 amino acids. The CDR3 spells CASSPTPRAQYF. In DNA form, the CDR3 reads TGTGCCAGCAGTCCTACCCCCCGCGCGCAGTACTTC.

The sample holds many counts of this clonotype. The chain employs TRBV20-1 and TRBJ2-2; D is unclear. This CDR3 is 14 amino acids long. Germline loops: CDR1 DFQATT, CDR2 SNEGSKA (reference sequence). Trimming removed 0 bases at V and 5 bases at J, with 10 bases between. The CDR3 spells CSARDFLGTGELFF. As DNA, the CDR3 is TGCAGTGCTAGAGATTTTCTGGGTACCGGGGAGCTGTTTTTT.

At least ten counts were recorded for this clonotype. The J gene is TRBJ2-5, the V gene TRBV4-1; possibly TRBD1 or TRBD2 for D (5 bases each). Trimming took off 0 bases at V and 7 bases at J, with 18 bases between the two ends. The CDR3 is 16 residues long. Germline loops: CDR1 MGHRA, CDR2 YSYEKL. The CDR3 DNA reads TGCGCCAGCAGCCAAGACGGTCCGGGGACCCTGAGGACCCAGTACTTC. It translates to CASSQDGPGTLRTQYF.

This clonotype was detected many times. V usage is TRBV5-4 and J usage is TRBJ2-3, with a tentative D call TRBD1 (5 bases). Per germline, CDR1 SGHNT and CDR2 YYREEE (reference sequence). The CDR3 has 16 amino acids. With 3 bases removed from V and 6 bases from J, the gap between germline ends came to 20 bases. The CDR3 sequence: CASSSRGLTPSDTQYF. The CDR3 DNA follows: TGTGCCAGCAGCTCAAGGGGATTAACGCCAAGCGATACGCAGTATTTT.

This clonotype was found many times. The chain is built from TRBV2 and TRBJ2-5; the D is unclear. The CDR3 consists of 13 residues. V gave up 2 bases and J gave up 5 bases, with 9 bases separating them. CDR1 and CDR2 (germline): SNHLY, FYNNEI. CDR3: CASSEYYGETQYF. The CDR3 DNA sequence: TGTGCCAGCAGTGAATACTACGGGGAGACCCAGTACTTC.

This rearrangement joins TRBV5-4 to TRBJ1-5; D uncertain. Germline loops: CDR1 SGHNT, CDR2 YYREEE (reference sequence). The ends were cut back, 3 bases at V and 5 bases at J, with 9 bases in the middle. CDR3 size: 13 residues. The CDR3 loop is CASSSGVDQPQHF. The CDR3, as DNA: TGTGCCAGCAGCTCCGGGGTCGATCAGCCCCAGCATTTT.

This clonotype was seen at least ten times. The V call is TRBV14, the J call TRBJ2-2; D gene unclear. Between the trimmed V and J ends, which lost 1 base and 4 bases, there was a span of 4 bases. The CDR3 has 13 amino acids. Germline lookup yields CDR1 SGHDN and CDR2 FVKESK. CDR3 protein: CASSQVVTGELFF. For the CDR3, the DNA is TGTGCCAGCAGCCAAGTGGTCACCGGGGAGCTGTTTTTT.

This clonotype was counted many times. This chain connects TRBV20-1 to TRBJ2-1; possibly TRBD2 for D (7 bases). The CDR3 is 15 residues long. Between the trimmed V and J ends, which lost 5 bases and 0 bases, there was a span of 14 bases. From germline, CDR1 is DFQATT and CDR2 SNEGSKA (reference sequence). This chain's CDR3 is CSAGGARSSYNEQFF. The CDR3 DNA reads TGCAGTGCTGGGGGGGCCAGGAGCTCCTACAATGAGCAGTTCTTC.

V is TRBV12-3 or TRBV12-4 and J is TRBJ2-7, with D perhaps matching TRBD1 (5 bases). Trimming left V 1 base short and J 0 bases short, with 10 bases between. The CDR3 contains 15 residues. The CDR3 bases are TGTGCCAGCAGTTTAGGCAGGGCCTACTCCTACGAGCAGTACTTC. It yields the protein CASSLGRAYSYEQYF.

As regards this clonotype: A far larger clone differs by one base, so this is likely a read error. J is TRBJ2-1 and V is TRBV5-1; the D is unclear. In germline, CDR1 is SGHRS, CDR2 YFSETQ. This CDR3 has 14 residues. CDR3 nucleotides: TGTGTCAGCAGCTTGTCGACCTCCTACAATGAGCAGTTCTTC. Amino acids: CVSSLSTSYNEQFF.

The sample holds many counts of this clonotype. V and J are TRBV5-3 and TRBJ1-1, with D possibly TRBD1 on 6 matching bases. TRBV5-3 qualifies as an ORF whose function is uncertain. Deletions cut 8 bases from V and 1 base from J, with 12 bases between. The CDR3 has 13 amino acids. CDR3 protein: CASSPTGNTEAFF. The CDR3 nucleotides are TGTGCCAGCAGCCCGACAGGGAACACTGAAGCTTTCTTT.